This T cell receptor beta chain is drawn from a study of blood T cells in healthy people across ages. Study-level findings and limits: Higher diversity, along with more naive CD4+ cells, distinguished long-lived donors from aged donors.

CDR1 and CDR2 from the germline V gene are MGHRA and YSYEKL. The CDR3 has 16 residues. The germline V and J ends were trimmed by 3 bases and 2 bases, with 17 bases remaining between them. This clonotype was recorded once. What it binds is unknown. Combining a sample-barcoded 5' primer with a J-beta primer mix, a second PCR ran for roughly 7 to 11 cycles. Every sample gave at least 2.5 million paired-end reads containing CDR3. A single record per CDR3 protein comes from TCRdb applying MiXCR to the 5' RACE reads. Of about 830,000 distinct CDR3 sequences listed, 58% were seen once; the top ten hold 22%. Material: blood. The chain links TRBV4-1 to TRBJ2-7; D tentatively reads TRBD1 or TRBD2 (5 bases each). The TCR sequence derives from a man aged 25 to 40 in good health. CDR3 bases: TGCGCCAGCAGCCACCCGGCTAGGGACCGAACCTACGAGCAGTACTTC. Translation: CASSHPARDRTYEQYF.